A single sample is the source of the 6 T cell receptor beta chains below, sequenced in a study of blood T cell repertoires in COVID-19. Method: immunoSEQ multiplex PCR; TCRdb's copy keeps in-frame clones and lacks some. Among 45,000 to 60,000 clones listed, 83% were seen once. Sequencing used peripheral blood. The receptors stem from a woman in her fifties or sixties with acute or convalescent COVID-19.

The chain recombines TRBV30 with TRBJ1-1; tentatively, D is TRBD1 (5 bases). The CDR3 has 12 amino acids. CDR1 and CDR2 from the germline V gene are GTSNPN and SVGIG (reference sequence). With 4 bases removed from V and 9 bases from J, the gap between germline ends came to 15 bases. In nucleotides, the CDR3 is TGTGCCTGGATCCCACGGGGGGTTAAAGCTTTCTTT. Its protein product is CAWIPRGVKAFF.

The rearrangement joins TRBV3-1 (or the pseudogene TRBV3-2) to TRBJ2-2; D possibly corresponds to TRBD1 (5 bases). Trimming left V 1 base short and J 7 bases short, with 13 bases between. The CDR3 sequence is 15 residues long. CDR1 LGHDT and CDR2 YNNKEL come from the germline V gene (reference sequence). CDR3 protein: CASSQVERGFGELFF. CDR3 coding DNA: TGTGCCAGCAGCCAAGTGGAAAGGGGTTTCGGGGAGCTGTTTTTT.

The chain employs TRBV5-1 and TRBJ1-3; D is possibly TRBD1 (6 bases). Trimming shortened V by 2 bases and J by 0 bases, and 9 bases separated the two germline ends. The CDR3 contains 15 residues. CDR1 is SGHRS and CDR2 is YFSETQ in the germline V gene. CDR3 in DNA: TGCGCCAGCAGCTTTACAGGGAGCTCTGGAAACACCATATATTTT. Translating it yields CASSFTGSSGNTIYF.

A single count supports this clone. The CDR3 sequence is CSASRAGGGTGRYSNQPQHF. The CDR3 nucleotides read TGCAGTGCTAGTAGGGCGGGTGGCGGGACAGGAAGATATAGCAATCAGCCCCAGCATTTT. The chain is built from TRBV20-1 and TRBJ1-5; 8 bases agree with TRBD1. Per germline, CDR1 DFQATT and CDR2 SNEGSKA (reference sequence). J lost 0 bases, V lost 3 bases, and 19 bases had no gene match. The CDR3 runs 20 residues.

V usage is TRBV5-1 and J usage is TRBJ2-1, with 8 bases identical to TRBD2. V lost 0 bases and J lost 2; bases outside the gene matches: 7. Germline lookup yields CDR1 SGHRS and CDR2 YFSETQ. The CDR3 length is 17 residues. CDR3 nucleotide sequence: TGCGCCAGCAGCTTGGTCCTCGGGAGGGAACCCTACAATGAGCAGTTCTTC. Translating gives CASSLVLGREPYNEQFF. The variable domain in full, completed from reference TRBV5-1 and TRBJ2-1, reads KAGVTQTPRYLIKTRGQQVTLSCSPISGHRSVSWYQQTPGQGLQFLFEYFSETQRNKGNFPGRFSGRQFSNSRSEMNVSTLELGDSALYLCASSLVLGREPYNEQFFGPGTRLTVL.

The chain combines TRBV9 with TRBJ2-7; tentative D call: TRBD2 (6 bases). V lost 1 base and J 4 bases, leaving 12 bases between the germline ends. CDR1 and CDR2 (germline): SGDLS, YYNGEE. This CDR3 comprises 14 residues. CDR3 loop: CASSVWDGGYEQYF. As DNA, the CDR3 is TGTGCCAGCAGCGTATGGGACGGGGGTTACGAGCAGTACTTC. Full variable domain (rest looked up from reference TRBV9 and TRBJ2-7): DSGVTQTPKHLITATGQRVTLRCSPRSGDLSVYWYQQSLDQGLQFLIQYYNGEERAKGNILERFSAQQFPDLHSELNLSSLELGDSALYFCASSVWDGGYEQYFGPGTRLTVT.